This TCR beta chain was sequenced during a study of blood T cell repertoires in COVID-19. The study drew participants aged roughly 18 to 95 years from 20 to 30 US areas. Participants' own reports of clinical history determined their cohort assignment. The study counted Cohort 3 donors as recovered given two negative PCRs, clearance, or symptom resolution. CDR3 length: 14 amino acids. Sequencing used immunoSEQ multiplex PCR; TCRdb keeps in-frame clones, though not all of them. The sample records 180,000 or so clones, roughly 80% being singletons. Sequenced input: PBMCs or T cells enriched from blood (not recorded which). This TCR derives from a woman aged 50 to 60 who had recovered from COVID-19. This chain connects TRBV21-1 to TRBJ2-7; TRBD2 reflects the table's D call only, with no check against the DNA. TRBV21-1 is a pseudogene locus. DNA for the CDR3: TGTGCCAGCAGCAAACGGCCGGGATTCGACGAGCAGTACGTC. It specifies CASSKRPGFDEQYV.